Described below is a single TCR beta chain sequence and its context. The sample belongs to a study of cytomegalovirus exposure and HLA in healthy donors. Researchers ran the PCR with 60 Vbeta and 13 Jbeta primers. TCRdb's copy holds only in-frame clones and misses some; the assay was immunoSEQ multiplex PCR. The repertoire holds around 160,000 clones, with around 79% as singletons. The germline V gene has CDR1 SGHKS and CDR2 YYEKEE (reference sequence). CDR3 length: 15 residues. V was trimmed by 3 bases and J by 2 bases, leaving 15 bases between them. Sequencing was carried out using PBMCs. The receptor's source is a middle-aged man in good health and CMV-seropositive. The chain links TRBV5-5 to TRBJ2-7; weak D call: TRBD2 (5 bases). This CDR3 reads CASSSARAEPYEQYF. As DNA, the CDR3 is TGTGCCAGCAGCTCCGCCCGAGCGGAGCCCTACGAGCAGTACTTC. Looking up the rest from reference TRBV5-5 and TRBJ2-7 gives the full variable domain: DAGVTQSPTHLIKTRGQQVTLRCSPISGHKSVSWYQQVLGQGPQFIFQYYEKEERGRGNFPDRFSARQFPNYSSELNVNALLLGDSALYLCASSSARAEPYEQYFGPGTRLTVT.